These 31 T cell receptor beta chains originate from one sample sequenced in a study of T cells after yellow fever vaccination. TCRdb fed the 5' RACE reads into MiXCR, producing one record per CDR3 protein. The profile shows just under 600,000 distinct CDR3 sequences, about 13% of them singletons. The sample in question was PBMCs, obtained on the day of the yellow fever booster vaccination. These receptors were collected from a man younger than 45 who received the YFV17D yellow fever vaccine.

CDR3 sequence (DNA): TGCAGTGAATTGACGGGCACAGATACGCAGTATTTT. The encoded protein is CSELTGTDTQYF. The chain employs TRBV20-1 and TRBJ2-3; D remains unclear. From germline, CDR1 is DFQATT and CDR2 SNEGSKA (reference sequence). The CDR3 runs to 12 residues. The V and J ends lost 7 bases and 1 base respectively, with 9 bases between them.

On this clonotype: A junction boundary mismatches the germline segment, possibly from a read error. J is TRBJ2-1 and V is TRBV20-1, with TRBD2 matching over 14 bases. The length of the CDR3 is 16 residues. The V gene's germline CDR1 is DFQATT and CDR2 SNEGSKA (reference sequence). Here the CDR3 reads CCAREPGLAGANEQFF. The CDR3 region has the DNA TGCTGTGCTAGAGAACCGGGACTAGCGGGAGCTAATGAGCAGTTCTTC.

This chain connects TRBV30 to TRBJ2-3; D is undetermined. Trimming took 0 bases from V and 1 from J, leaving 8 bases between them. The length of the CDR3 is 14 residues. CDR1 GTSNPN and CDR2 SVGIG come from the germline V gene (reference sequence). The CDR3 reads CAWSVQGRTDTQYF. The CDR3 DNA reads TGTGCCTGGAGTGTACAAGGACGCACAGATACGCAGTATTTT.

This clonotype has a handful of counts. This rearrangement joins TRBV19 to TRBJ2-2, with D possibly TRBD1 on 6 matching bases. The CDR3 totals 14 residues. The V gene's germline CDR1 is LNHDA and CDR2 SQIVND (reference sequence). V gave up 8 bases and J gave up 4 bases, with 14 bases separating them. CDR3 sequence: CASRLDRSTGELFF. DNA for the CDR3: TGTGCCAGTCGGCTGGACAGAAGCACCGGGGAGCTGTTTTTT.

This clonotype came up a few times. This rearrangement joins TRBV14 to TRBJ2-7; D gene unclear. The germline V gene encodes CDR1 SGHDN and CDR2 FVKESK. Trimming removed 2 bases from V and 4 bases from J, with 6 bases in between. The CDR3 runs 12 residues. The CDR3 bases are TGTGCCAGCAGCCAAATAGGGTACGAGCAGTACTTC. Protein: CASSQIGYEQYF.

This clonotype was seen only a few times. The J gene is TRBJ2-1, the V gene TRBV14, with TRBD1 matching 7 bases. Trimming removed 1 base from V and 8 bases from J; junction bases left unmatched: 14. Germline V gene sequence: CDR1 SGHDN, CDR2 FVKESK. This CDR3 spans 17 amino acids. This CDR3 reads CASSQAPTGSRWDEQFF. CDR3 coding DNA: TGTGCCAGCAGCCAAGCACCGACAGGGTCCCGGTGGGATGAGCAGTTCTTC.

The chain combines TRBV12-3 or TRBV12-4 with TRBJ2-7, with 8 bases fitting TRBD2. The CDR3 sequence is 13 residues long. V dropped 5 bases and J dropped 3; count of bases not matched to a gene: 3. CDR3 sequence reads: CASSRTSFYEQYF. In DNA form, the CDR3 reads TGTGCCAGCAGTCGGACTAGCTTCTACGAGCAGTACTTC.

This clonotype came up a few times. In DNA, the CDR3 is TGTGCCACCTTGGTAGCGGGAGGGACAAATGAGCAGTTCTTC. Translated: CATLVAGGTNEQFF. The chain has TRBV6-5 and TRBJ2-1; 11 nucleotides align to TRBD2. The V gene end was trimmed by 10 bases and the J gene end by 7 bases; junction bases not matched to a gene: 9. The CDR3 has 14 residues. Germline values: CDR1 MNHEY, CDR2 SVGAGI.

V gene TRBV30 combines with J gene TRBJ2-7, with D uncertain. This CDR3 has 13 residues. The germline V gene encodes CDR1 GTSNPN and CDR2 SVGIG (reference sequence). V was pared by 3 bases and J by 2 bases, with 11 bases between. The CDR3 nucleotides read TGTGCCTGGAGGGCCGACGGACCCTACGAGCAGTACTTC. It encodes CAWRADGPYEQYF.

This clonotype has only a few counts. The V gene is TRBV20-1, the J gene TRBJ2-3; 10 nucleotides align to TRBD2. This CDR3 contains 16 residues. Germline V lookup: CDR1 DFQATT, CDR2 SNEGSKA (reference sequence). CDR3 amino acids: CSAFLSGGGSTDTQYF. CDR3 nucleotide sequence: TGCAGCGCTTTTTTGAGCGGGGGGGGGAGCACAGATACGCAGTATTTT.

The rearrangement joins TRBV7-8 to TRBJ2-3, with 9 bases identical to TRBD1. Germline lookup yields CDR1 SGHVS and CDR2 FQNEAQ. This CDR3 comprises 15 residues. The V segment lost 4 bases and the J segment 3 bases; nucleotides outside the gene matches: 5. The CDR3 DNA reads TGTGCCAGCAGCTCCTCTGGACAGGGGACAGATACGCAGTATTTT. Its protein product is CASSSSGQGTDTQYF.

J is TRBJ2-4 and V is TRBV4-1; TRBD2 is a possible D gene (6 bases). CDR1 is MGHRA, CDR2 YSYEKL, per germline. Trimming took off 0 bases at V and 2 bases at J, with 11 bases between the two ends. The CDR3 has 16 amino acids. The chain's CDR3 is CASSQEIWDSKNIQYF. CDR3 coding DNA: TGCGCCAGCAGCCAAGAGATCTGGGACTCCAAAAACATTCAGTACTTC.

The CDR3 spells CASSQDRGGVEQFF. For the CDR3, the DNA is TGTGCCAGCAGCCAGGACAGGGGGGGAGTTGAGCAGTTCTTC. The gene calls are TRBV7-6 and TRBJ2-1; 10 positions match TRBD1. This CDR3 is 14 amino acids long. The V gene end was trimmed by 5 bases and the J gene end by 9 bases; junction bases not matched to a gene: 7. Germline assignment: CDR1 SGHVS and CDR2 FNYEAQ.

V usage is TRBV28 and J usage is TRBJ2-2; D gene ambiguous. The CDR3 has 12 amino acids. The germline V gene has CDR1 MDHEN and CDR2 SYDVKM. Between the trimmed V and J ends, which lost 3 bases and 9 bases, there was a span of 8 bases. For the CDR3, the DNA is TGTGCCAGCAGTTTTCGTCCCCGGGAGCTGTTTTTT. It codes for CASSFRPRELFF.

The rearrangement links TRBV29-1 to TRBJ2-2; D not certain. V lost 7 bases, J lost 4 bases, and 10 bases lay in between. This CDR3 is 12 amino acids long. The germline V gene encodes CDR1 SQVTM and CDR2 ANQGSEA. For the CDR3, the DNA is TGCAGCGCCCGACCGTTCACCGGGGAGCTGTTTTTT. Protein sequence: CSARPFTGELFF.

The V gene is TRBV20-1, the J gene TRBJ1-1; 7 bases match TRBD1. This CDR3 has 15 residues. The germline CDR1 and CDR2 sequences are DFQATT and SNEGSKA (reference sequence). The junction had 9 bases not matched to a gene; V was cut back by 5 bases and J by 0 bases. CDR3 nucleotide sequence: TGCAGTGCTCCAGGGGGGGAAGGAATGAACACTGAAGCTTTCTTT. This sequence encodes CSAPGGEGMNTEAFF.

This clonotype was seen more than once but under ten times. The chain carries TRBV14 and TRBJ1-1; D may be TRBD1 (5 bases). This CDR3 has 13 residues. V was trimmed by 1 base and J by 8 bases, leaving 11 bases between them. The germline V gene encodes CDR1 SGHDN and CDR2 FVKESK. The CDR3 coding sequence is TGTGCCAGCAGCCAAGGGCGGACAACCGAAGCTTTCTTT. Protein sequence: CASSQGRTTEAFF.

V gene TRBV7-9 combines with J gene TRBJ2-2; D is ambiguous. Germline V gene data show CDR1 as SEHNR and CDR2 as FQNEAQ (reference sequence). This CDR3 comprises 14 residues. V shed 7 bases and J shed 6 bases, with 15 bases lying between them. For the CDR3, the DNA is TGTGCCAGCAATCCGACAAGCGCGGCCGGGGAGCTGTTTTTT. This codes for CASNPTSAAGELFF.

V is TRBV30 and J is TRBJ1-5, with D perhaps matching TRBD1 (5 bases). V gave up 8 bases and J gave up 0 bases, with 11 bases separating them. The CDR3 is 13 residues long. Germline V lookup: CDR1 GTSNPN, CDR2 SVGIG (reference sequence). This CDR3 reads CAVGLYSNQPQHF. In DNA form, the CDR3 reads TGTGCCGTGGGACTTTATAGCAATCAGCCCCAGCATTTT.

This clonotype showed up just a few times. This chain uses TRBV7-9 with TRBJ1-5; D is possibly TRBD1 (5 bases). The CDR3 runs 14 residues. V lost 3 bases and J lost 2, with 8 bases in between. Germline values: CDR1 SEHNR, CDR2 FQNEAQ (reference sequence). Here the CDR3 reads CASSFEGGNQPQHF. CDR3 DNA: TGTGCCAGCAGCTTTGAAGGGGGCAATCAGCCCCAGCATTTT.

The V and J genes are TRBV4-3 and TRBJ2-5, with 13 positions matching TRBD2. The CDR3 runs to 18 residues. In germline, CDR1 is LGHNA, CDR2 YSLEER. J was trimmed by 3 bases and V by 2 bases; bases with no gene match: 9. CDR3 sequence: CASSQRGLAGSGKETQYF. CDR3 bases: TGCGCCAGCAGCCAACGGGGACTAGCGGGATCGGGGAAAGAGACCCAGTACTTC.

Only a few counts were recorded for this clonotype. The CDR3 nucleotides read TGTGCCAGCAGGAGAGGACAGGGAGCGAACGGCTACACCTTC. Its translation is CASRRGQGANGYTF. The chain uses TRBV6-1 and TRBJ1-2; 8 bases are a match to TRBD1. This CDR3 region has 14 residues. The germline gives CDR1 MNHNS, CDR2 SASEGT. The V gene end was trimmed by 6 bases and the J gene end by 8 bases; junction bases not matched to a gene: 11.

This clonotype was counted a few times. The genes are TRBV14 and TRBJ2-1; 11 nucleotides line up with TRBD2. The CDR3 loop spans 19 amino acids. Germline CDR1 is SGHDN and CDR2 is FVKESK. V was clipped by 3 bases and J by 3 bases; unmatched bases: 13. The CDR3 spells CASSHPGLAELLFYNEQFF. As DNA, the CDR3 is TGTGCCAGCAGCCATCCGGGACTAGCGGAATTACTATTCTACAATGAGCAGTTCTTC. The variable domain in full, with the rest retrieved from reference TRBV14 and TRBJ2-1, is EAGVTQFPSHSVIEKGQTVTLRCDPISGHDNLYWYRRVMGKEIKFLLHFVKESKQDESGMPNNRFLAERTGGTYSTLKVQPAELEDSGVYFCASSHPGLAELLFYNEQFFGPGTRLTVL.

This clonotype was recorded a few times. The chain joins TRBV12-5 to TRBJ2-3; the match to TRBD2 covers 9 bases. V shed 3 bases, J shed 5 bases, and the junction held 15 bases outside the gene matches. The length of the CDR3 is 18 residues. Germline CDR1 reads LGHNT; CDR2 reads FRNRAP. The CDR3 sequence is CASGFLREGTPEIDTQYF. As DNA, the CDR3 is TGTGCTAGTGGTTTTTTGCGGGAGGGTACCCCGGAGATAGATACGCAGTATTTT.

This rearrangement joins TRBV11-2 to TRBJ2-7, with 9 positions matching TRBD2. The CDR3 length is 12 residues. The germline V gene has CDR1 SGHAT and CDR2 FQNNGV. V lost 5 bases and J lost 8; bases outside the gene matches: 4. CDR3 DNA: TGTGCCAGCAGCCGGGGACTAGCAAAGCAGTACTTC. Amino acids: CASSRGLAKQYF.

This chain links TRBV19 with TRBJ1-1, with unresolved D. The V gene lost 7 bases and the J gene lost 1 base, with 10 bases spanning the gap. Germline V CDR1 and CDR2: LNHDA, SQIVND (reference sequence). The CDR3 spans 13 residues. The CDR3 DNA reads as TGTGCCAGTAACTTCAAGGAGAACACTGAAGCTTTCTTT. It specifies CASNFKENTEAFF.

This clonotype was counted between two and nine times. V usage is TRBV25-1 and J usage is TRBJ2-3; TRBD1 aligns across 7 bases. V dropped 4 bases and J dropped 5; count of bases not matched to a gene: 9. From germline, CDR1 is MGHDK and CDR2 SYGVNS. This CDR3 is 15 amino acids long. The CDR3 coding sequence is TGTGCCAGCAGTGGACCACACAGGGGTGAAGATACGCAGTATTTT. Amino acid sequence: CASSGPHRGEDTQYF. Variable domain in full (rest from reference TRBV25-1 and TRBJ2-3): EADIYQTPRYLVIGTGKKITLECSQTMGHDKMYWYQQDPGMELHLIHYSYGVNSTEKGDLSSESTVSRIRTEHFPLTLESARPSHTSQYLCASSGPHRGEDTQYFGPGTRLTVL.

CDR3: CSTWGSGGYTF. DNA for the CDR3: TGCAGTACCTGGGGGAGCGGGGGCTACACCTTC. V usage is TRBV20-1 and J usage is TRBJ1-2; a possible D gene is TRBD1 (5 bases). This CDR3 is built from 11 residues. The V and J ends lost 8 bases and 8 bases respectively, with 15 bases between them. From germline, CDR1 is DFQATT and CDR2 SNEGSKA (reference sequence).

This clonotype was detected only a few times. The chain carries TRBV28 and TRBJ2-1; TRBD1 matches 7 bases. This CDR3 contains 13 residues. The V and J ends lost 6 bases and 9 bases, in that order; junction bases with no gene match: 8. CDR1 MDHEN and CDR2 SYDVKM come from the germline V gene. CDR3 protein: CASSLTGPSEQFF. The CDR3 DNA reads as TGTGCCAGCAGCCTGACAGGGCCGAGTGAGCAGTTCTTC.

This chain links TRBV7-2 with TRBJ1-6; D is undetermined. The germline gives CDR1 SGHTA, CDR2 FQGNSA. The CDR3 totals 14 residues. Trimming took 5 bases from V and 9 from J, leaving 14 bases between them. The chain's CDR3 is CASSAQVSPSPLHF. In DNA, the CDR3 is TGTGCCAGCAGCGCTCAGGTGTCCCCTTCACCCCTCCACTTT.

This clonotype was seen a few times. This sequence joins TRBV18 and TRBJ1-6; tentatively, D is TRBD1 (5 bases). Germline V lookup: CDR1 KGHSH, CDR2 LQKENI. This CDR3 spans 13 amino acids. Trimming removed 0 bases from V and 10 bases from J, with 7 bases in between. This CDR3 is CASSPPGDSPLHF. CDR3 in DNA: TGTGCCAGCTCACCACCCGGGGACTCACCCCTCCACTTT.